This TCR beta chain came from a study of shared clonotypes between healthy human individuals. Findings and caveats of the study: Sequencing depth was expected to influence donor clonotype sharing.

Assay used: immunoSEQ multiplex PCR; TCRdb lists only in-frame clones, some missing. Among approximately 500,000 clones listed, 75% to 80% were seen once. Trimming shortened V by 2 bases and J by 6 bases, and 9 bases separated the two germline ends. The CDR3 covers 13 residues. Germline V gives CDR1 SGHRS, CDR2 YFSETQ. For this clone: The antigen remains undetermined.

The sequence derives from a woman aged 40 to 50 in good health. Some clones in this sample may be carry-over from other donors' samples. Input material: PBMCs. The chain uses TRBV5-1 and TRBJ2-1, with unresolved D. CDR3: CASSFTSLNEQFF. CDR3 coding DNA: TGCGCCAGCAGCTTTACGTCCCTCAATGAGCAGTTCTTC.